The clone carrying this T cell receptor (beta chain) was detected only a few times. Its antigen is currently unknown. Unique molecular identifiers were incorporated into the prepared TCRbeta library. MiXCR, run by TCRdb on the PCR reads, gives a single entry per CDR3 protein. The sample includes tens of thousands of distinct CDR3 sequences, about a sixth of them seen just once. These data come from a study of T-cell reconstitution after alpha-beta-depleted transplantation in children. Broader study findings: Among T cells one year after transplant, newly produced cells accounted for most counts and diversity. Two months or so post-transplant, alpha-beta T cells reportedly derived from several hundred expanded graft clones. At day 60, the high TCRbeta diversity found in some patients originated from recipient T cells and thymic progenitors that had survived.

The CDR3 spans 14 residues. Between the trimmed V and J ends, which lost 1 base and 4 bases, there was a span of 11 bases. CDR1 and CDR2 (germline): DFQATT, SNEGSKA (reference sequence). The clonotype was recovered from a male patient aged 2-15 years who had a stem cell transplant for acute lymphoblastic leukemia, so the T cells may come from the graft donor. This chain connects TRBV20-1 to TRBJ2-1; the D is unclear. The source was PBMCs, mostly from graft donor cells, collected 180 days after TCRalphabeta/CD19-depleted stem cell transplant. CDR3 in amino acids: CSARVGRTYNEQFF. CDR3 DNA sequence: TGCAGTGCTAGAGTTGGTAGAACTTACAATGAGCAGTTCTTC.